The 25 T cell receptor beta chains below all came from one sample that was sequenced in a study of cytomegalovirus exposure and HLA in healthy donors. This PCR relied on a set of 60 Vbeta primers and 13 Jbeta primers. Generated by immunoSEQ multiplex PCR, the TCRdb table keeps only in-frame clones and is missing some. The sample yields 95,000 to 150,000 clones, of which the top ten take up approximately 2.6%. The source material was PBMCs. These receptors were taken from a man aged 25-45 years in good health and CMV-seronegative.

The chain joins TRBV7-9 to TRBJ2-7; TRBD2 is a possible D gene (5 bases). CDR1 and CDR2 (germline): SEHNR, FQNEAQ (reference sequence). This CDR3 region has 15 residues. Trimming removed 5 bases at V and 4 bases at J, with 18 bases between. CDR3 DNA: TGTGCCAGCAGCGCCCCCCGCGACGGGGTGTACGAGCAGTACTTC. Encoded protein: CASSAPRDGVYEQYF.

In regard to this clone: A read error is likely, as this CDR3 ends without the conserved phenylalanine or tryptophan. This chain links TRBV15 with TRBJ1-5; D possibly corresponds to TRBD1 (6 bases). CDR3 length: 17 residues. Germline values: CDR1 LNHNV, CDR2 YYDKDF (reference sequence). Deletions cut 0 bases from V and 6 bases from J, with 18 bases between. This CDR3 reads CATSRDRGGGLVQPQHL. The DNA of the CDR3 is TGTGCCACCAGCAGAGATCGGGGAGGGGGGTTGGTTCAGCCCCAGCATCTT.

In nucleotides, the CDR3 is TGCGCCAGCAGCTTATCACTTCCAGGGGTGACTAATGAAAAACTGTTTTTT. Encoded protein: CASSLSLPGVTNEKLFF. This chain uses TRBV5-1 with TRBJ1-4; tentative D call: TRBD1 (6 bases). Germline CDR1 reads SGHRS; CDR2 reads YFSETQ. This CDR3 is built from 17 residues. V was cut by 2 bases and J by 2 bases, with 16 bases left in between.

The chain combines TRBV4-1 with TRBJ2-7; possibly TRBD2 for D (6 bases). Germline loops: CDR1 MGHRA, CDR2 YSYEKL. This CDR3 has 15 amino acids. The ends were cut back, 0 bases at V and 3 bases at J, with 12 bases in the middle. As DNA, the CDR3 is TGCGCCAGCAGCCAAGAGGGGGGAGGATACTACGAGCAGTACTTC. Protein: CASSQEGGGYYEQYF.

The chain is built from TRBV28 and TRBJ2-5, with TRBD1 identical over 7 bases. CDR3 length: 16 amino acids. V shed 5 bases and J 0 bases; nucleotides not matched to a gene: 9. The germline V gene encodes CDR1 MDHEN and CDR2 SYDVKM. CDR3 protein: CASSPTLGQDQETQYF. CDR3 coding DNA: TGTGCCAGCAGTCCTACACTTGGACAGGACCAAGAGACCCAGTACTTC.

The rearrangement links TRBV2 to TRBJ2-5; D perhaps matches TRBD2 (5 bases). The CDR3 contains 14 residues. From germline, CDR1 is SNHLY and CDR2 FYNNEI. V shed 6 bases and J shed 3 bases, with 14 bases lying between them. CDR3 DNA: TGTGCCAGCAGGGATCTAGCCCTAGAAGAGACCCAGTACTTC. Translating gives CASRDLALEETQYF.

The chain uses TRBV14 and TRBJ2-7; TRBD1 aligns across 8 bases. CDR3 size: 13 residues. V trimming: 6 bases; J trimming: 6 bases; junction bases outside the gene matches: 7. Germline-derived CDR1 and CDR2 are SGHDN and FVKESK. CDR3 nucleotide sequence: TGTGCCAGCAGGAGGACAGGGCCGGGCGAGCAGTACTTC. Protein sequence: CASRRTGPGEQYF.

The chain uses TRBV6-5 and TRBJ2-7; 12 positions agree with TRBD1. V lost 10 bases, J lost 5 bases, and 9 bases stayed unmatched. CDR3 length: 14 amino acids. Germline CDR1 is MNHEY and CDR2 is SVGAGI. The CDR3 loop reads CATRPGQGAHEQYF. The CDR3 DNA is TGTGCCACCCGACCGGGACAGGGGGCCCACGAGCAGTACTTC.

This chain joins TRBV6-4 and TRBJ2-3; tentatively, D is TRBD2 (5 bases). The CDR3 length is 17 residues. Germline values: CDR1 MRHNA, CDR2 SNTAGT. The ends were cut back, 3 bases at V and 5 bases at J, with 21 bases in the middle. The CDR3 here is CASSEERYLPREDTQYF. The CDR3 bases are TGTGCCAGCAGTGAGGAACGGTACCTACCCCGGGAAGATACGCAGTATTTT.

The chain employs TRBV30 and TRBJ2-1; D uncertain. The germline V and J ends were trimmed by 4 bases and 7 bases, with 11 bases remaining between them. Germline CDR1 GTSNPN, CDR2 SVGIG (reference sequence). The CDR3 is 12 residues long. The CDR3 nucleotides read TGTGCCTGGATGTTTGCGAGGAATGAGCAGTTCTTC. Protein product: CAWMFARNEQFF.

CDR3 residues: CAISRTAGTDTQYF. DNA for the CDR3: TGTGCCATCAGCCGTACAGCGGGCACAGATACGCAGTATTTT. The V gene is TRBV10-3, the J gene TRBJ2-3; the D gene is possibly TRBD2 (5 bases). V was shortened by 6 bases and J by 1 base, with 11 bases between the two germline ends. Germline assignment: CDR1 ENHRY and CDR2 SYGVKD. CDR3 length: 14 residues.

V usage is TRBV28 and J usage is TRBJ2-5; 8 positions match TRBD1. The V gene end was trimmed by 8 bases and the J gene end by 5 bases; junction bases not matched to a gene: 1. The CDR3 has 11 residues. CDR1 and CDR2 from the germline V gene are MDHEN and SYDVKM. The CDR3 sequence: CASRTGETQYF. CDR3 DNA: TGTGCCAGCCGGACAGGGGAGACCCAGTACTTC.

The gene calls are TRBV28 and TRBJ2-1; D gene uncertain. V lost 7 bases to trimming and J lost 9 bases, with 10 bases between them. The CDR3 covers 11 residues. CDR1 is MDHEN and CDR2 is SYDVKM in the germline V gene. Here the CDR3 reads CASTYRSEQFF. The CDR3 nucleotides are TGTGCCAGCACCTACCGGAGTGAGCAGTTCTTC. Using reference TRBV28 and TRBJ2-1 for the parts outside the CDR3, the full variable domain is DVKVTQSSRYLVKRTGEKVFLECVQDMDHENMFWYRQDPGLGLRLIYFSYDVKMKEKGDIPEGYSVSREKKERFSLILESASTNQTSMYLCASTYRSEQFFGPGTRLTVL.

The chain carries TRBV6-1 and TRBJ2-2, with D unresolved. Germline CDR1 is MNHNS and CDR2 is SASEGT. The CDR3 has 16 residues. The V gene lost 3 bases and the J gene lost 2 bases, with 13 bases spanning the gap. CDR3 nucleotide sequence: TGTGCCAGCAGTGAGTCCGAACCGACTAACACCGGGGAGCTGTTTTTT. Its protein product is CASSESEPTNTGELFF.

The rearrangement uses TRBV15 and TRBJ2-1, with 11 bases aligning to TRBD2. CDR1 is LNHNV, CDR2 YYDKDF, per germline (reference sequence). This CDR3 comprises 15 residues. J was trimmed by 10 bases and V by 0 bases; bases with no gene match: 5. CDR3 bases: TGTGCCACCAGCAGAGAACTAGCGGGAGAGGGCGAGCAGTTCTTC. It translates to CATSRELAGEGEQFF.

The chain is built from TRBV19 and TRBJ1-2; tentatively, D is TRBD1 (6 bases). The CDR3 covers 14 residues. Trimming took off 5 bases at V and 3 bases at J, with 13 bases between the two ends. CDR1 and CDR2 (germline): LNHDA, SQIVND (reference sequence). The chain's CDR3 is CASSATGIDYGYTF. Here the CDR3 DNA reads TGTGCCAGTAGTGCTACAGGGATCGACTATGGCTACACCTTC.

The rearrangement joins TRBV6-1 to TRBJ1-1; D possibly corresponds to TRBD1 (5 bases). Trimming pared 4 bases from V and 1 base from J, leaving 16 bases between. Per the germline V gene, CDR1 is MNHNS and CDR2 is SASEGT. The CDR3 has 16 amino acids. CDR3 DNA sequence: TGTGCCAGCAGTGCATCACACGGGAGGGGGAACACTGAAGCTTTCTTT. Protein product: CASSASHGRGNTEAFF.

The rearrangement joins TRBV5-6 to TRBJ2-2; D possibly corresponds to TRBD1 (5 bases). Germline CDR1 SGHDT, CDR2 YYEEEE. The CDR3 loop spans 13 amino acids. Trimming removed 3 bases from V and 6 bases from J, with 9 bases in between. The CDR3 sequence is CASSSGNSGELFF. The CDR3 DNA follows: TGTGCCAGCAGCTCAGGGAATTCCGGGGAGCTGTTTTTT. The full variable domain, its missing parts supplied by reference TRBV5-6 and TRBJ2-2, is DAGVTQSPTHLIKTRGQQVTLRCSPKSGHDTVSWYQQALGQGPQFIFQYYEEEERQRGNFPDRFSGHQFPNYSSELNVNALLLGDSALYLCASSSGNSGELFFGEGSRLTVL.

Note on this clone: The same CDR3 can be traced to other DNA sequences in this sample. The V and J genes are TRBV28 and TRBJ2-7; 11 bases are a match to TRBD2. The CDR3 sequence is 15 residues long. Trimming cost V 4 bases and J 7 bases; bases outside gene matches: 9. In germline, CDR1 is MDHEN, CDR2 SYDVKM. The CDR3 protein is CASSSTSGSYEEQYF. The CDR3 bases are TGTGCCAGCAGTTCCACTAGCGGGAGTTATGAAGAGCAGTACTTC.

The chain employs TRBV6-5 and TRBJ2-5, with D maybe TRBD1 (7 bases). Trimming took off 2 bases at V and 5 bases at J, with 12 bases between the two ends. The CDR3 is 14 amino acids. Germline V CDR1 and CDR2: MNHEY, SVGAGI. The CDR3 DNA sequence: TGTGCCAGCAGTTACGGGGACAGCGGGGAGACCCAGTACTTC. It encodes CASSYGDSGETQYF.

The gene calls are TRBV19 and TRBJ1-1, with D possibly TRBD1 on 6 matching bases. The germline V gene has CDR1 LNHDA and CDR2 SQIVND (reference sequence). The CDR3 consists of 12 residues. The germline V and J ends were trimmed by 9 bases and 0 bases, with 8 bases remaining between them. The CDR3 DNA sequence: TGTGCCAGCGGGACACTGAACACTGAAGCTTTCTTT. This encodes CASGTLNTEAFF.

V gene TRBV15 combines with J gene TRBJ2-7, with TRBD2 matching 11 bases. This CDR3 spans 15 amino acids. CDR1 is LNHNV and CDR2 is YYDKDF in the germline V gene (reference sequence). V shed 4 bases and J 3 bases; nucleotides not matched to a gene: 5. CDR3 coding DNA: TGTGCCACCAGCAAACGGACTAGCGGGCTCTACGAGCAGTACTTC. It specifies CATSKRTSGLYEQYF.

The rearrangement links TRBV5-4 to TRBJ2-5; 9 bases are a match to TRBD1. Germline CDR1 is SGHNT and CDR2 is YYREEE (reference sequence). J gave up 2 bases and V 2 bases, and 4 bases lay outside the gene matches. The CDR3 has 15 residues. The CDR3 here is CASSFYRGRQETQYF. The CDR3 DNA sequence: TGTGCCAGCAGCTTTTACAGGGGGCGGCAAGAGACCCAGTACTTC. The whole variable domain, remainder taken from reference TRBV5-4 and TRBJ2-5, is ETGVTQSPTHLIKTRGQQVTLRCSSQSGHNTVSWYQQALGQGPQFIFQYYREEENGRGNFPPRFSGLQFPNYSSELNVNALELDDSALYLCASSFYRGRQETQYFGPGTRLLVL.

This chain uses TRBV5-4 with TRBJ2-2, with D perhaps TRBD2 (6 bases). CDR3 length equals 16 residues. Trimming removed 4 bases from V and 2 bases from J, with 15 bases in between. Germline CDR1 and CDR2: SGHNT and YYREEE (reference sequence). CDR3 bases: TGTGCCAGCAGCCGAATGCTCGGGGGTAACACCGGGGAGCTGTTTTTT. Translating gives CASSRMLGGNTGELFF.

The V call is TRBV15, the J call TRBJ1-2; maybe TRBD1 (5 bases). This CDR3 region has 13 residues. Trimming left V 0 bases short and J 8 bases short, with 10 bases between. CDR1 and CDR2 from the germline V gene are LNHNV and YYDKDF (reference sequence). In DNA, the CDR3 is TGTGCCACCAGCAGAGAAGGGGTGGGAGGCTACACCTTC. It specifies CATSREGVGGYTF.